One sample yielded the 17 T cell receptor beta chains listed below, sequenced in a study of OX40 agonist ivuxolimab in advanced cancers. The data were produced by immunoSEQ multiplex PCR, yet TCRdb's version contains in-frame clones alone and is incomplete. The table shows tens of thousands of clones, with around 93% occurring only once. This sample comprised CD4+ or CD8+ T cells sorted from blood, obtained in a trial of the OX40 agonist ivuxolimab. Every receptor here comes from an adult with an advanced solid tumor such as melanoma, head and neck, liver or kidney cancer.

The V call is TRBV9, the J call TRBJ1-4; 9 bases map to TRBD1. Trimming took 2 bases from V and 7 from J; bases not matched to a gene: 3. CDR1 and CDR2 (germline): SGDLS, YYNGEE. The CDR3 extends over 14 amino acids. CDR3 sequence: CASSVGQGGEKLFF. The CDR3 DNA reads TGTGCCAGCAGCGTGGGACAGGGAGGTGAAAAACTGTTTTTT.

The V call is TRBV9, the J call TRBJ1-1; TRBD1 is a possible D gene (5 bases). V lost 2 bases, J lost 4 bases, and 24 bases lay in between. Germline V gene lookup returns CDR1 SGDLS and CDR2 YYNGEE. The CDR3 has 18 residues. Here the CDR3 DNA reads TGTGCCAGCAGCGTTGGTGTTGGCGGGGGTTTGAGTGGCACTGAAGCTTTCTTT. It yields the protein CASSVGVGGGLSGTEAFF.

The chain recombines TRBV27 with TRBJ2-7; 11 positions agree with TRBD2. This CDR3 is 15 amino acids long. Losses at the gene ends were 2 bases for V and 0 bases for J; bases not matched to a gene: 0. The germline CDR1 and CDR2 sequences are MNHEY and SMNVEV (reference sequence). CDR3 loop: CASSLLAGGSYEQYV. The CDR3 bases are TGTGCCAGCAGTTTACTAGCGGGGGGCTCCTACGAGCAGTACGTC.

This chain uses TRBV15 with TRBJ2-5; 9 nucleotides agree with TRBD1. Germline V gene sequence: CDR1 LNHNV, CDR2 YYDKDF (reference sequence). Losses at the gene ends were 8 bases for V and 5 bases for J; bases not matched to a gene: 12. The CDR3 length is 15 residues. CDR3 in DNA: TGTGCCACCGGAACAGGGGGCGGTTTTGTGGAGACCCAGTACTTC. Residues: CATGTGGGFVETQYF.

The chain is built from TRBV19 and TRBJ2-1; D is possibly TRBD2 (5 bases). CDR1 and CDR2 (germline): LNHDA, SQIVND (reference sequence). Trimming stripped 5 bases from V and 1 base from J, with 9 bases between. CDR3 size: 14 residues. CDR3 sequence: CASSRTGSYNEQFF. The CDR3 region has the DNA TGTGCCAGTAGTCGGACTGGTTCCTACAATGAGCAGTTCTTC.

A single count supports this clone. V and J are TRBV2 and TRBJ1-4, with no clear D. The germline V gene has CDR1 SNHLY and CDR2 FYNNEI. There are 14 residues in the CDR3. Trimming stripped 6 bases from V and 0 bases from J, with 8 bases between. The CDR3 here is CASSNSATNEKLFF. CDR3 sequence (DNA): TGTGCCAGCAGCAACAGCGCAACTAATGAAAAACTGTTTTTT.

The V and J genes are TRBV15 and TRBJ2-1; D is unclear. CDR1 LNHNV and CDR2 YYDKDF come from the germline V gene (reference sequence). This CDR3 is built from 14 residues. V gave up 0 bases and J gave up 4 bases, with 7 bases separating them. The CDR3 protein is CATSRDLRYNEQFF. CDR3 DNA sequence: TGTGCCACCAGCAGAGATCTGAGATACAATGAGCAGTTCTTC.

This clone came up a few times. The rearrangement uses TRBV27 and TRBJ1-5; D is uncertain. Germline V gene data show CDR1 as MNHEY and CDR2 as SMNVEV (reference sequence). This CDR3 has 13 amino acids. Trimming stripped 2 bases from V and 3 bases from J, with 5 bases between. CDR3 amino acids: CASSLGNNQPQHF. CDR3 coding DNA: TGTGCCAGCAGTTTAGGAAACAATCAGCCCCAGCATTTT.

CDR3 sequence: CASSAGYEQYF. CDR3 coding DNA: TGTGCCAGTAGTGCTGGCTACGAGCAGTACTTC. The V call is TRBV19, the J call TRBJ2-7, with D unresolved. The V end was cut by 5 bases, the J end by 3 bases, with 5 bases between. This CDR3 has 11 residues. Germline loops: CDR1 LNHDA, CDR2 SQIVND (reference sequence).

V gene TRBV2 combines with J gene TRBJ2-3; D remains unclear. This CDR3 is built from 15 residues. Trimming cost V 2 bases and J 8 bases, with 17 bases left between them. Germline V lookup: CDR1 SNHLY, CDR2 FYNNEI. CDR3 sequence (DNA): TGTGCCAGCAGTGAACAGTCCCTGTCTGCGTTTACGCAGTATTTT. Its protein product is CASSEQSLSAFTQYF.

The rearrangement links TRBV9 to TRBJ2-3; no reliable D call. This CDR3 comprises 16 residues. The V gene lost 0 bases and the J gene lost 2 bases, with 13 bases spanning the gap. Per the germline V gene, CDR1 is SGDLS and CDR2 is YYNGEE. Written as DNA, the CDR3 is TGTGCCAGCAGCGTAGCGGTCGACGGATACACAGATACGCAGTATTTT. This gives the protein CASSVAVDGYTDTQYF.

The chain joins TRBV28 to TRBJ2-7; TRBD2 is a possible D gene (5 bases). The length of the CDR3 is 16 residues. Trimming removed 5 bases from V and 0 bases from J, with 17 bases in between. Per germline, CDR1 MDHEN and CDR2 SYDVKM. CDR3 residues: CASSPYSSRPSYEQYV. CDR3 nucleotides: TGTGCCAGCAGTCCCTACTCTAGCAGACCCTCCTACGAGCAGTACGTC.

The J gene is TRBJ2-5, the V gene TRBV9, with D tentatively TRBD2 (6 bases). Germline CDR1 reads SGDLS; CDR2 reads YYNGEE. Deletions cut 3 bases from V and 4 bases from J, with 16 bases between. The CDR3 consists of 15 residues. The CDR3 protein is CASSASGLVRETQYF. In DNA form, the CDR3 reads TGTGCCAGCAGCGCCTCGGGACTTGTCAGAGAGACCCAGTACTTC.

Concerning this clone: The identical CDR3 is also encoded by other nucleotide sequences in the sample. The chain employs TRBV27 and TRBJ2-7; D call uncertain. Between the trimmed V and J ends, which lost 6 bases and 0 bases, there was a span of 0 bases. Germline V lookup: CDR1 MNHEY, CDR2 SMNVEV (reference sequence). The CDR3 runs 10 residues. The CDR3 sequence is CASSSYEQYF. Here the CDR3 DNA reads TGTGCCAGCAGCTCCTACGAGCAGTACTTC.

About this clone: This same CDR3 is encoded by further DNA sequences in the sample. The CDR3 region is CASSLDRGTEAFF. CDR3 DNA: TGTGCCAGCAGCCTGGACAGGGGGACTGAAGCTTTCTTT. This rearrangement joins TRBV7-3 to TRBJ1-1, with 10 bases identical to TRBD1. The length of the CDR3 is 13 residues. The germline V gene has CDR1 SGHTA and CDR2 FQGTGA. The J segment lost 5 bases and the V segment lost 5 bases, leaving 2 bases of the junction unmatched.

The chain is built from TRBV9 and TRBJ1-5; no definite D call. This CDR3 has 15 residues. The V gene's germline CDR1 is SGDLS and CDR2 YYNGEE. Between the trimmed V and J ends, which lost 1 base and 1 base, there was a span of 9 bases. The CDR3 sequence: CASSVNGRSNQPQHF. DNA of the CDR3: TGTGCCAGCAGCGTAAACGGCCGGAGCAATCAGCCCCAGCATTTT.

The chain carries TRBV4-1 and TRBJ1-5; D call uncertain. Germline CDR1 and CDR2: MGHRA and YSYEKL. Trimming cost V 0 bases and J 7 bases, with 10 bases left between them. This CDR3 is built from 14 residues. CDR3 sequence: CASSQDTGFQPQHF. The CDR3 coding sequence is TGCGCCAGCAGCCAAGATACCGGTTTCCAGCCCCAGCATTTT.